This T cell receptor beta chain comes out of a study of blood T cell repertoires in COVID-19. Overall study: The origin of the acute and convalescent COVID-19 samples was the United States, Italy and Spain. Sample material is recorded as cDNA or gDNA derived from T cells, B-cell-depleted T cells, or PBMCs.

This CDR3 contains 14 residues. The germline CDR1 and CDR2 sequences are ENHRY and SYGVKD. Trimming stripped 0 bases from V and 6 bases from J, with 9 bases between. Generated by immunoSEQ multiplex PCR, the TCRdb table keeps only in-frame clones and is missing some. The sample holds around 19,000 clones, more than 75% seen once. The sequence came from a human donor in a cohort sampled during active COVID-19. Sequenced: peripheral blood. The rearrangement links TRBV10-3 to TRBJ2-4; no clear D. In DNA form, the CDR3 reads TGTGCCATCAGTGAGTCAGGAAGCGTAAACATTCAGTACTTC. Translated: CAISESGSVNIQYF.